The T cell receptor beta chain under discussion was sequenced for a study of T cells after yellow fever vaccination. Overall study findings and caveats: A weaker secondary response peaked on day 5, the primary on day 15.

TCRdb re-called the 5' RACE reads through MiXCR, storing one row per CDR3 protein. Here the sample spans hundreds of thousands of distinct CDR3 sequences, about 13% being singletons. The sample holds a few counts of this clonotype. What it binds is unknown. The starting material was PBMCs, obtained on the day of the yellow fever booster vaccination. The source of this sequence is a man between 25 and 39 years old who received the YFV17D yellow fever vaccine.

The CDR3 sequence is CATSDYREETQYF. The CDR3, as DNA: TGTGCCACCAGTGATTACAGGGAAGAGACCCAGTACTTC. This chain uses TRBV24-1 with TRBJ2-5; D might be TRBD1 (6 bases). Per the germline V gene, CDR1 is KGHDR and CDR2 is SFDVKD. The CDR3 runs 13 residues. V lost 2 bases and J lost 3, with 6 bases in between.